A selection of T cell receptor beta chains follows, all from one sample in a study of identical twins. Using its own MiXCR run on the 5' RACE reads, TCRdb lists one record per CDR3 protein. The table includes approximately 210,000 distinct CDR3 sequences, 6.5% to 8% detected once. These data also formed part of another study, on T cells expressing NK-cell markers.

Sequenced input: CD8+ T cells sorted from blood. These TCRs come from a young woman in good health. CDR3s include the opening cysteine and the closing phenylalanine or tryptophan. The order of the fields is CDR3 protein, CDR3 DNA, D gene, V gene, J gene, clone size. A D gene is named only where the DNA matches it firmly. Rows give clone size only sometimes, using once, few, many, or a class for an expanded clone.

cdr3_aa: CSARNGNSPLHF; cdr3_nt: TGCAGTGCTAGAAACGGGAATTCACCCCTCCACTTT; d_call: NA; v_call: TRBV20-1; j_call: TRBJ1-6; clone_size: many
cdr3_aa: CASSVVTSGNEQFF; cdr3_nt: TGTGCCAGCAGCGTAGTAACTAGCGGCAATGAGCAGTTCTTC; d_call: TRBD2; v_call: TRBV9; j_call: TRBJ2-1; clone_size: NA
cdr3_aa: CASSDTGSGYTF; cdr3_nt: TGTGCCAGCAGTGATACAGGGAGTGGCTACACCTTC; d_call: NA; v_call: TRBV7-3; j_call: TRBJ1-2; clone_size: few
cdr3_aa: CASSLDRRNEQFF; cdr3_nt: TGTGCCAGCAGCTTGGACAGACGCAATGAGCAGTTCTTC; d_call: NA; v_call: TRBV5-5; j_call: TRBJ2-1; clone_size: many
cdr3_aa: CASSFSPSYEQYF; cdr3_nt: TGTGCCAGCAGCTTCAGCCCCTCCTACGAGCAGTACTTC; d_call: NA; v_call: TRBV7-9; j_call: TRBJ2-7; clone_size: NA
cdr3_aa: CASSLGGPSQGEQFF; cdr3_nt: TGTGCCAGCAGCTTAGGAGGTCCATCCCAAGGTGAGCAGTTCTTC; d_call: NA; v_call: TRBV7-2; j_call: TRBJ2-1; clone_size: NA
cdr3_aa: CSAHSGLAGGETQYF; cdr3_nt: TGCAGTGCTCATTCGGGACTAGCGGGGGGAGAGACCCAGTACTTC; d_call: TRBD2; v_call: TRBV20-1; j_call: TRBJ2-5; clone_size: few
cdr3_aa: CASSRRTERRGGYTF; cdr3_nt: TGCGCCAGCAGCCGAAGGACGGAACGGAGAGGAGGCTACACCTTC; d_call: NA; v_call: TRBV5-1; j_call: TRBJ1-2; clone_size: few
cdr3_aa: CSVEGAGPENLYNEQFF; cdr3_nt: TGCAGCGTTGAAGGTGCAGGTCCGGAGAACCTATACAATGAGCAGTTCTTC; d_call: NA; v_call: TRBV29-1; j_call: TRBJ2-1; clone_size: few
cdr3_aa: CASSFIRQETQYF; cdr3_nt: TGTGCTAGCAGCTTCATTCGCCAAGAGACCCAGTACTTC; d_call: NA; v_call: TRBV7-7; j_call: TRBJ2-5; clone_size: few
cdr3_aa: CASSLGVGSGYNEQFF; cdr3_nt: TGTGCCAGCAGCCTTGGGGTAGGTAGCGGTTACAATGAGCAGTTCTTC; d_call: NA; v_call: TRBV11-2; j_call: TRBJ2-1; clone_size: NA
cdr3_aa: CAWSVQRRPSYEQYF; cdr3_nt: TGTGCCTGGAGTGTACAGAGGAGGCCGTCCTACGAGCAGTACTTC; d_call: NA; v_call: TRBV30; j_call: TRBJ2-7; clone_size: NA
cdr3_aa: CASSYSSGGERNEQFF; cdr3_nt: TGCGCCAGCAGCTACTCTAGCGGGGGGGAACGGAATGAGCAGTTCTTC; d_call: TRBD2; v_call: TRBV5-1; j_call: TRBJ2-1; clone_size: few
cdr3_aa: CASSLDSGGNLVFGQYF; cdr3_nt: TGCGCCAGCAGCCTGGACAGCGGGGGGAACTTAGTGTTTGGGCAGTACTTC; d_call: TRBD2; v_call: TRBV5-1; j_call: TRBJ2-7; clone_size: few
cdr3_aa: CASSWAGIGEKLFF; cdr3_nt: TGTGCCAGCAGCTGGGCAGGGATCGGTGAAAAACTGTTTTTT; d_call: NA; v_call: TRBV7-8; j_call: TRBJ1-4; clone_size: many
cdr3_aa: CASGTSGRTEQYF; cdr3_nt: TGCGCCAGCGGGACTAGCGGGAGGACCGAGCAGTACTTC; d_call: TRBD2; v_call: TRBV10-2; j_call: TRBJ2-7; clone_size: NA
cdr3_aa: CASSDGTSGYNEQFF; cdr3_nt: TGTGCCAGCAGTGACGGGACTAGCGGCTACAATGAGCAGTTCTTC; d_call: TRBD2; v_call: TRBV6-4; j_call: TRBJ2-1; clone_size: many
cdr3_aa: CAVGQGIEAFF; cdr3_nt: TGTGCCGTAGGGCAGGGGATAGAAGCTTTCTTT; d_call: NA; v_call: TRBV4-2; j_call: TRBJ1-1; clone_size: medium-sized
cdr3_aa: CSVEGRDEQFF; cdr3_nt: TGCAGCGTTGAAGGGAGGGATGAGCAGTTCTTC; d_call: NA; v_call: TRBV29-1; j_call: TRBJ2-1; clone_size: many
cdr3_aa: CSAKSPPTGYFVENTEAFF; cdr3_nt: TGCAGTGCAAAAAGCCCCCCAACAGGGTATTTCGTAGAGAACACTGAAGCTTTCTTT; d_call: NA; v_call: TRBV20-1; j_call: TRBJ1-1; clone_size: few
cdr3_aa: CASGLVRENYEQYF; cdr3_nt: TGTGCTAGTGGTTTGGTAAGGGAGAACTACGAGCAGTACTTC; d_call: NA; v_call: TRBV12-5; j_call: TRBJ2-7; clone_size: many
cdr3_aa: CSARAGGRDTEAFF; cdr3_nt: TGCAGTGCTAGAGCGGGGGGACGGGACACTGAAGCTTTCTTT; d_call: NA; v_call: TRBV20-1; j_call: TRBJ1-1; clone_size: many
cdr3_aa: CSASHWTAKTAYGYTF; cdr3_nt: TGCAGTGCTAGCCATTGGACAGCAAAGACAGCATATGGCTACACCTTC; d_call: NA; v_call: TRBV20-1; j_call: TRBJ1-2; clone_size: NA
cdr3_aa: CASSQSRHTDTQYF; cdr3_nt: TGTGCCAGCAGCCAAAGCAGACACACAGATACGCAGTATTTT; d_call: NA; v_call: TRBV14; j_call: TRBJ2-3; clone_size: many
cdr3_aa: CASSLGTSGTGELFF; cdr3_nt: TGTGCCAGCAGCTTAGGGACTAGTGGCACCGGGGAGCTGTTTTTT; d_call: TRBD2; v_call: TRBV7-3; j_call: TRBJ2-2; clone_size: many
cdr3_aa: CASSIDRAEAFF; cdr3_nt: TGTGCCAGCAGCATAGACAGGGCCGAAGCTTTCTTT; d_call: TRBD1; v_call: TRBV7-9; j_call: TRBJ1-1; clone_size: NA
cdr3_aa: CASSLKAGGYYNEQFF; cdr3_nt: TGTGCCAGCAGCTTAAAAGCGGGAGGCTACTACAATGAGCAGTTCTTC; d_call: TRBD2; v_call: TRBV7-8; j_call: TRBJ2-1; clone_size: few
cdr3_aa: CASSQGGDRVTYEQYF; cdr3_nt: TGCGCCAGCAGCCAAGGTGGAGACAGGGTAACCTACGAGCAGTACTTC; d_call: TRBD1; v_call: TRBV4-1; j_call: TRBJ2-7; clone_size: few
cdr3_aa: CASSWDGYGYTF; cdr3_nt: TGTGCCAGCAGTTGGGACGGATATGGCTACACCTTC; d_call: NA; v_call: TRBV27; j_call: TRBJ1-2; clone_size: NA
cdr3_aa: CASSLDKPSYNEQFF; cdr3_nt: TGTGCCAGCAGTCTCGACAAGCCTTCCTACAATGAGCAGTTCTTC; d_call: NA; v_call: TRBV6-5; j_call: TRBJ2-1; clone_size: many
cdr3_aa: CASSIGTGGGYGYTF; cdr3_nt: TGTGCCAGCAGCATCGGGACAGGGGGCGGCTATGGCTACACCTTC; d_call: TRBD1; v_call: TRBV7-9; j_call: TRBJ1-2; clone_size: many
cdr3_aa: CATSDGLAGSALDTQYF; cdr3_nt: TGTGCCACCAGTGATGGACTAGCGGGATCTGCTCTGGATACGCAGTATTTT; d_call: TRBD2; v_call: TRBV24-1; j_call: TRBJ2-3; clone_size: few
cdr3_aa: CASSLGAHLYGYTF; cdr3_nt: TGTGCCAGCAGCTTAGGGGCGCACCTCTATGGCTACACCTTC; d_call: NA; v_call: TRBV7-9; j_call: TRBJ1-2; clone_size: few
cdr3_aa: CASSLAGGDRDGHTF; cdr3_nt: TGTGCCAGCAGCTTAGCCGGCGGGGACAGGGACGGCCACACCTTC; d_call: TRBD1; v_call: TRBV7-9; j_call: TRBJ1-2; clone_size: few
cdr3_aa: CASSHRDRGGNEQFF; cdr3_nt: TGTGCCAGCAGCCACCGGGACAGGGGTGGCAATGAGCAGTTCTTC; d_call: TRBD1; v_call: TRBV9; j_call: TRBJ2-1; clone_size: few
cdr3_aa: CSVTGYQPQHF; cdr3_nt: TGCAGCGTTACAGGGTACCAGCCCCAGCATTTT; d_call: NA; v_call: TRBV29-1; j_call: TRBJ1-5; clone_size: many
cdr3_aa: CASSAPGFQETQYF; cdr3_nt: TGTGCCAGCAGCGCACCGGGATTCCAAGAGACCCAGTACTTC; d_call: NA; v_call: TRBV9; j_call: TRBJ2-5; clone_size: NA
cdr3_aa: CASSQGLVNTGELFF; cdr3_nt: TGTGCCAGCAGCCAAGGACTAGTTAACACCGGGGAGCTGTTTTTT; d_call: NA; v_call: TRBV3-1; j_call: TRBJ2-2; clone_size: many
cdr3_aa: CSVAGSDGYTF; cdr3_nt: TGCAGCGTTGCAGGATCAGATGGCTACACCTTC; d_call: NA; v_call: TRBV29-1; j_call: TRBJ1-2; clone_size: NA
cdr3_aa: CASSLKQTGANVLTF; cdr3_nt: TGTGCCAGCAGCTTAAAGCAAACAGGGGCCAACGTCCTGACTTTC; d_call: NA; v_call: TRBV7-9; j_call: TRBJ2-6; clone_size: NA
cdr3_aa: CSAGQGNTIYF; cdr3_nt: TGCAGTGCTGGCCAAGGAAACACCATATATTTT; d_call: NA; v_call: TRBV20-1; j_call: TRBJ1-3; clone_size: many
cdr3_aa: CASSWGVRGTEAFF; cdr3_nt: TGTGCCAGCAGTTGGGGGGTGCGCGGCACTGAAGCTTTCTTT; d_call: NA; v_call: TRBV12-3/TRBV12-4; j_call: TRBJ1-1; clone_size: many
cdr3_aa: CASSEERAPYNEQFF; cdr3_nt: TGCGCCAGCAGTGAGGAGCGGGCCCCCTACAATGAGCAGTTCTTC; d_call: NA; v_call: TRBV10-2; j_call: TRBJ2-1; clone_size: few
cdr3_aa: CASRTTGGTDTQYF; cdr3_nt: TGTGCCAGCAGGACTACTGGGGGCACAGATACGCAGTATTTT; d_call: NA; v_call: TRBV12-3/TRBV12-4; j_call: TRBJ2-3; clone_size: many
cdr3_aa: CASTPGLDAGELFF; cdr3_nt: TGTGCCAGCACCCCTGGACTAGATGCCGGGGAGCTGTTTTTT; d_call: TRBD2; v_call: TRBV6-2/TRBV6-3; j_call: TRBJ2-2; clone_size: few
cdr3_aa: CATSDSNLAGPYNEQFF; cdr3_nt: TGTGCCACCAGTGATTCAAATCTAGCGGGACCATACAATGAGCAGTTCTTC; d_call: TRBD2; v_call: TRBV24-1; j_call: TRBJ2-1; clone_size: NA
cdr3_aa: CASSATGGNYEQYF; cdr3_nt: TGTGCCAGCAGCGCGACAGGGGGCAACTACGAGCAGTACTTC; d_call: TRBD1; v_call: TRBV9; j_call: TRBJ2-7; clone_size: NA
cdr3_aa: CASSRKATDTQYF; cdr3_nt: TGTGCCAGCAGCCGCAAGGCGACAGATACGCAGTATTTT; d_call: NA; v_call: TRBV7-9; j_call: TRBJ2-3; clone_size: many
cdr3_aa: CASSHRSAEQFF; cdr3_nt: TGTGCCAGCAGCCACAGGTCCGCTGAGCAGTTCTTC; d_call: NA; v_call: TRBV7-9; j_call: TRBJ2-1; clone_size: many
cdr3_aa: CASSPRIREQYNEQFF; cdr3_nt: TGTGCCAGCAGCCCCCGCATACGGGAGCAGTACAATGAGCAGTTCTTC; d_call: NA; v_call: TRBV4-2; j_call: TRBJ2-1; clone_size: many
cdr3_aa: CATDSGSAYEQYF; cdr3_nt: TGTGCCACCGATAGCGGGTCCGCCTACGAGCAGTACTTC; d_call: TRBD2; v_call: TRBV6-2/TRBV6-3; j_call: TRBJ2-7; clone_size: many